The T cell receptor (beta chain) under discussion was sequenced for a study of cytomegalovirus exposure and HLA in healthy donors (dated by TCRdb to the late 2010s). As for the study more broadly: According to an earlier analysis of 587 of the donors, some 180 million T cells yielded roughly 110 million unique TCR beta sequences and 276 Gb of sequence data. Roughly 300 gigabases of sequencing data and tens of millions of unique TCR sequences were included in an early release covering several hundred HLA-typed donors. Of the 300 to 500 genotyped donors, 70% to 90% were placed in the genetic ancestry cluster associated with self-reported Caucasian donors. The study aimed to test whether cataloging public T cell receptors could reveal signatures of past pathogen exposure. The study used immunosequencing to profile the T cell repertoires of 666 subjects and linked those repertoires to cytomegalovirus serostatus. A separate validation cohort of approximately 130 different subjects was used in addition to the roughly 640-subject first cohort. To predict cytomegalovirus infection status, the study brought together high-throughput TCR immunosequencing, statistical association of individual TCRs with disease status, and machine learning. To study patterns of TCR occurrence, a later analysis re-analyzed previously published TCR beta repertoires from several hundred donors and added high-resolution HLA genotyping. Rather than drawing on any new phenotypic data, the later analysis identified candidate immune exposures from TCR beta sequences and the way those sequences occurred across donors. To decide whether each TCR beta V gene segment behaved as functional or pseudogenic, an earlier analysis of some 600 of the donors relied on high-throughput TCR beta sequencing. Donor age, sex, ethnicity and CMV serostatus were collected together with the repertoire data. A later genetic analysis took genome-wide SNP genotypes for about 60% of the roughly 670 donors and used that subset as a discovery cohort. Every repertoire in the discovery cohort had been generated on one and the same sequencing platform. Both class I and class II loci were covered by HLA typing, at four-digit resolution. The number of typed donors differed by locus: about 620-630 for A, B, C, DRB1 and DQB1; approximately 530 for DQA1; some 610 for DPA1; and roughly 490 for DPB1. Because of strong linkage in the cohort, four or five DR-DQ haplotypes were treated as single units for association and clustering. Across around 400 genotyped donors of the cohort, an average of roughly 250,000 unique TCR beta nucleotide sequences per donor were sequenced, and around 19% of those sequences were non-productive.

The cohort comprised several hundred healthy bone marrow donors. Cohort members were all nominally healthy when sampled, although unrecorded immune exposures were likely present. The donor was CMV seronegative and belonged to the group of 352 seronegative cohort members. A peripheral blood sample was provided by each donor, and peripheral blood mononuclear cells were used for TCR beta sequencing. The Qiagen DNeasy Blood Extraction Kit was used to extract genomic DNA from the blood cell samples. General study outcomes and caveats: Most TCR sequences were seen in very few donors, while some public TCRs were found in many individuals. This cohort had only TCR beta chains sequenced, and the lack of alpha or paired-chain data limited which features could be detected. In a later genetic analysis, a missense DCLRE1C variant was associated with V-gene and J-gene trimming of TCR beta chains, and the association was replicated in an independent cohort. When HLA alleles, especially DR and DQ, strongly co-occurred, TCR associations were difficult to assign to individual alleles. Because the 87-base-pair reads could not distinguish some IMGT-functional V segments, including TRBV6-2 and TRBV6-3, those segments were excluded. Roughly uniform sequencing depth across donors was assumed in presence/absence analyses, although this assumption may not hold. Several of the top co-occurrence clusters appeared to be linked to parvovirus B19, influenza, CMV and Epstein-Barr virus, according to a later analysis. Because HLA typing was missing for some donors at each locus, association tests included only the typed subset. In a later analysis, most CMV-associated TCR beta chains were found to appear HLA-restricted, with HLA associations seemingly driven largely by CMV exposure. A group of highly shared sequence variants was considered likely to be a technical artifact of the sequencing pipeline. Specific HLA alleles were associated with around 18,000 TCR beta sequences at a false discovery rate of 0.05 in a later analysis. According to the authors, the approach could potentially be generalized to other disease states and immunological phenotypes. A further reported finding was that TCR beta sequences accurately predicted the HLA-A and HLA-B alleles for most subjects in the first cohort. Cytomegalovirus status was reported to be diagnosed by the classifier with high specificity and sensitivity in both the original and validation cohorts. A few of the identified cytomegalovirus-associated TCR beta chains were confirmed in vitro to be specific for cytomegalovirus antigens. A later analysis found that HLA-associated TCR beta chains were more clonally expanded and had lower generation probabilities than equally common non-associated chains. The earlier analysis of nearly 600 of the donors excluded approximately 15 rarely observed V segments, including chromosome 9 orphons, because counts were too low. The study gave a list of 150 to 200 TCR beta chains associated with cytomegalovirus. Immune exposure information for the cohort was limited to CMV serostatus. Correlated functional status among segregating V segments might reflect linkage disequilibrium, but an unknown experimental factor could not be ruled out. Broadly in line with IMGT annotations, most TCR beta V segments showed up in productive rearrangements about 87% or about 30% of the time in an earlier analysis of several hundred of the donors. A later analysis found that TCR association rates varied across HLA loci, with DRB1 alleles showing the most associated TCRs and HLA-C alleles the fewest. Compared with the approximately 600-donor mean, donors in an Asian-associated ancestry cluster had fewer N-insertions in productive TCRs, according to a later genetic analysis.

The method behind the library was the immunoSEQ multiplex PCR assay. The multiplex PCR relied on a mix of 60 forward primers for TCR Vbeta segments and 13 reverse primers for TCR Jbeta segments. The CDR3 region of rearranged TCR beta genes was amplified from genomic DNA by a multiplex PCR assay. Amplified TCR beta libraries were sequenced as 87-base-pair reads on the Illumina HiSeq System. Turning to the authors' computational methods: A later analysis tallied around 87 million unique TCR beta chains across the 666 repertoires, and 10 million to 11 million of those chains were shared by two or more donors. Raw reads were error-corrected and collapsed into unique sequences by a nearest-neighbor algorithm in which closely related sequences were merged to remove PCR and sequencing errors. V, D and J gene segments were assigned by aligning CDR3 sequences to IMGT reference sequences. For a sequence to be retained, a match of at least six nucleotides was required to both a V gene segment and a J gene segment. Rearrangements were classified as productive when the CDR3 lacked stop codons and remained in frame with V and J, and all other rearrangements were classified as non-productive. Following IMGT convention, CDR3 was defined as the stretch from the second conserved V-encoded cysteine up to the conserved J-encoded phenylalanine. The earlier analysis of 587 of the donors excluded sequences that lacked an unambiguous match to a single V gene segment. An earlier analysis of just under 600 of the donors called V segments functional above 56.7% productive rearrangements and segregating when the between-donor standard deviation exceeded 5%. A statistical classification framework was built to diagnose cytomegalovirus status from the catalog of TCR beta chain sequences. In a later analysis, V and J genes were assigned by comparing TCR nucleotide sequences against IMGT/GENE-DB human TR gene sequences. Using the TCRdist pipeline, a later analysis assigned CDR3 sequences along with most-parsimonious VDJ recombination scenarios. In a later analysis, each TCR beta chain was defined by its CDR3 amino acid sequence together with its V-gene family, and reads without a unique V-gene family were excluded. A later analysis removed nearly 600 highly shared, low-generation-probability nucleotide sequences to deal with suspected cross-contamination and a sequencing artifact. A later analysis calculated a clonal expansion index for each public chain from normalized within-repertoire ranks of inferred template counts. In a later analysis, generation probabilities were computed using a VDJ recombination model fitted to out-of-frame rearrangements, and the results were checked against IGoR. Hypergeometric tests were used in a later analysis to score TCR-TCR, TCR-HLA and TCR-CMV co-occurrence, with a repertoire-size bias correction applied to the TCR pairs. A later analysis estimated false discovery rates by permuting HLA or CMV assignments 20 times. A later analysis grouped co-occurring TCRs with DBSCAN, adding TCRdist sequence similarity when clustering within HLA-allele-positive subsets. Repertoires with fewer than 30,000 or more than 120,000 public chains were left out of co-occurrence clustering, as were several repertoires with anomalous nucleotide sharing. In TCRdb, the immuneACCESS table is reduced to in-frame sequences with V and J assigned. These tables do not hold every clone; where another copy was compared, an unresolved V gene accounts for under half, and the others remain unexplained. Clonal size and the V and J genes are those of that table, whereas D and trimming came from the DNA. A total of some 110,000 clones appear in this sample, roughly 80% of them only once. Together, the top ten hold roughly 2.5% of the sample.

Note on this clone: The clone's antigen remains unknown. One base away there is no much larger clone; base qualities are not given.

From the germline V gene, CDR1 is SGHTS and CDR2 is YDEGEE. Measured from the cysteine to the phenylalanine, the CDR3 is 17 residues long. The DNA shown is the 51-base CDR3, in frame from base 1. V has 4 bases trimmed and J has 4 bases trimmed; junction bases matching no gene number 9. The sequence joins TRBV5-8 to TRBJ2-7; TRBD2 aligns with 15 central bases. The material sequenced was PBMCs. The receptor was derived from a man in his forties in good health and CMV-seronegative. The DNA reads TGTGCCAGCAGCATCGGGACTAGCGGGGGGCGCCCTTACGAGCAGTACTTC. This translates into CASSIGTSGGRPYEQYF.